The present T cell receptor beta chain was sequenced within a study of Tregs in tolerant kidney transplant recipients. Study-level points and caveats: Tregs expanded with activated donor B cells seemed most donor-specific.

Thawed PBMCs were FACS-sorted into unstimulated CD4+CD25+CD127- regulatory T cells, CD4+CD25- non-regulatory cells, CD4 and CD8 cells. Worth noting for this clone: What it binds is unknown.

Repertoires were generated with immunoSEQ multiplex PCR, while TCRdb's copy carries only in-frame clones and drops some. Here the sample spans some 64,000 clones, less than 98% being singletons. From germline, CDR1 is MNHNS and CDR2 SASEGT. This CDR3 comprises 15 residues. V shed 10 bases, J shed 4 bases, and the junction held 12 bases outside the gene matches. The sample in question was Tregs from blood, obtained before the transplant. The source of this sequence is a human donor who received a combined kidney and bone marrow transplant. The chain couples TRBV6-1 to TRBJ2-1, with 8 nucleotides matching TRBD2. The CDR3 here is CATGVLAVMYNEQFF. As DNA, the CDR3 is TGTGCCACCGGAGTACTAGCGGTTATGTACAATGAGCAGTTCTTC.